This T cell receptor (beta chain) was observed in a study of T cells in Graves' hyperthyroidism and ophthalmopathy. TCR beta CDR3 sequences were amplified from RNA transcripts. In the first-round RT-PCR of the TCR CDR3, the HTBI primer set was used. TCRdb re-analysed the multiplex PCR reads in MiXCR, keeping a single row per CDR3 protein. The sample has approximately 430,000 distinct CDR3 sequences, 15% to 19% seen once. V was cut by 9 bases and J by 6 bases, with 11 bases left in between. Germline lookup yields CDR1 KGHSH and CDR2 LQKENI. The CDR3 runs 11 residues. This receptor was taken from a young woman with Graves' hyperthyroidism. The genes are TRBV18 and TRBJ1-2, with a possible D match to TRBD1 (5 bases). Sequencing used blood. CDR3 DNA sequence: TGTGCCAGTCCTCAGGGACATGGCTACACCTTC. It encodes CASPQGHGYTF.